The clone carrying this T cell receptor (beta chain) has just a few counts. The time point: blood at routine non-recurrence follow-up after resection. Sequencing was performed on whole RNA extracted from tumor and nontumor lung tissue, or from frozen PBMC, and the material was left unsorted. Every individual TCR cDNA molecule carried its own unique molecular identifier, which allowed correction of PCR and sequencing errors. Via MiXCR, TCRdb re-called the 5' RACE reads, giving one row per CDR3 protein. The sample holds about 120,000 distinct CDR3 sequences, over 9% seen once. V lost 3 bases to trimming and J lost 4 bases, with 13 bases between them. The germline gives CDR1 SQVTM, CDR2 ANQGSEA. The CDR3 length is 14 residues. These data come from a study of spatial heterogeneity in lung cancer. Background on the study: Available follow-up PBMC samples were sequenced, at a median of approximately 24 months post-resection.

This TCR was recovered from a male donor with early-stage non-small cell lung cancer. Sequenced material: PBMCs, taken at follow-up. The rearrangement joins TRBV29-1 to TRBJ2-1; no reliable D call. The CDR3 region is CSVEWAELYNEQFF. For the CDR3, the DNA is TGCAGCGTTGAGTGGGCTGAATTGTACAATGAGCAGTTCTTC.